This T cell receptor (beta chain) came from a study of PD-1 blockade in classical Hodgkin lymphoma. Findings and caveats of the study: Why the repertoires differ is still unclear, perhaps disease activity or prior therapy.

Germline-derived CDR1 and CDR2 are LGHNT and FRNRAP. V lost 0 bases, J lost 4 bases, and 12 bases lay in between. CDR3 length equals 15 residues. This clone occurred a few times. Its target is not known. Each patient's relapse followed autologous stem cell transplantation, and brentuximab vedotin exposure varied. Produced via immunoSEQ multiplex PCR; TCRdb's table is partial and in-frame only. The sample consists of tens of thousands of clones, around 65% of them appearing once. This TCR was recovered from a human donor with classical Hodgkin lymphoma. The V call is TRBV12-5, the J call TRBJ2-5; D may be TRBD2 (5 bases). Material: peripheral blood mononuclear cells (PBMCs), obtained at baseline. In DNA, the CDR3 is TGTGCTAGTGGTTTGGTACGGGGAGAGGGAGAGACCCAGTACTTC. It is translated as CASGLVRGEGETQYF. Full variable domain (remainder filled in from reference TRBV12-5 and TRBJ2-5): DARVTQTPRHKVTEMGQEVTMRCQPILGHNTVFWYRQTMMQGLELLAYFRNRAPLDDSGMPKDRFSAEMPDATLATLKIQPSEPRDSAVYFCASGLVRGEGETQYFGPGTRLLVL.